This T cell receptor (beta chain) was identified during a study of cytomegalovirus exposure and HLA in healthy donors. Study-level findings and limits: Sequencing depth across donors, presence/absence analyses assumed, was roughly uniform. As a later analysis showed, a missense DCLRE1C variant was linked to trimming of TCR beta V- and J-genes.

Germline lookup yields CDR1 SGDLS and CDR2 YYNGEE. This CDR3 is built from 12 residues. V dropped 3 bases and J dropped 8 bases, with 10 bases sitting between them. With 60 Vbeta and 13 Jbeta primers, the PCR was carried out. Profiled with immunoSEQ multiplex PCR; TCRdb holds only in-frame clones, not every one. The table lists over 150,000 clones, around 80% of them singletons. As regards this clone: What it binds is unknown.

The origin of this receptor is a man between 18 and 35 years old in good health and CMV-seronegative. The chain uses TRBV9 and TRBJ2-3; TRBD1 might be the D (6 bases). What was sequenced was PBMCs. The CDR3 DNA reads as TGTGCCAGCAGCGCCTCACAGGGTACGCAGTATTTT. Its translation: CASSASQGTQYF.